The clone carrying this TCR beta chain was picked up a small number of times. Its cognate antigen is unknown. This entry comes from a study of CD4 T cells in relation to SARS-CoV-2 and coronaviruses. Study context: TCR beta CDR3s were sequenced after roughly nine-day antigen culture of PBMCs.

The unexposed donors gave CD4+ T cells in about 2010-2019, prior to COVID-19. Isolation of CD4+ T cells took place after nine to ten days in culture. Unexposed-donor CD4+ T cells were probed with SARS-CoV-2 S/N and four cold-coronavirus spikes, cells permitting. Cultures held some 2.1 million PBMCs per well with around 9.7 IU/ml IL-2. Method: immunoSEQ multiplex PCR; TCRdb's copy keeps in-frame clones and lacks some. The sample lists 20,000 to 25,000 clones; about three quarters were seen once. Study-level results: About 65% of donors had memory CD4+ clonotypes crossrecognizing SARS-CoV-2 and common cold coronavirus spike.

Per germline, CDR1 LNHDA and CDR2 SQIVND (reference sequence). Trimming pared 3 bases from V and 3 bases from J, leaving 5 bases between. The CDR3 has 12 amino acids. This clonotype originated in a human donor in good health. V gene TRBV19 combines with J gene TRBJ1-2; D is undetermined. Sequencing was carried out using CD4+ T cells from PBMCs, cultured in vitro. The CDR3 protein is CASSIRDYGYTF. In nucleotides, the CDR3 is TGTGCCAGTAGTATCCGGGACTATGGCTACACCTTC.